What follows is one T cell receptor (beta chain) and its context. The authors' processing: Nucleated cell number was recorded as an estimate derived from reference gene primer amplification. Libraries were prepared by immunoSEQ multiplex PCR; TCRdb keeps only in-frame clonotypes and omits some of them. D and trimming were read from the DNA, whereas the V and J calls and clone size are those reported in that table. The sample carries under 250,000 clones, around 83% recorded once. This CDR3 spans 16 amino acids. Trimming took 2 bases from V and 3 from J, leaving 15 bases between them. Germline V gives CDR1 LNHDA, CDR2 SQIVND (reference sequence). The sample originates from a study of blood T cell repertoires in COVID-19. In the study overall: Some COVID-19 samples were acute and others convalescent; all came from the United States, Italy and Spain. PBMCs, B-cell-depleted T cells, or T cells were the source of the cDNA or gDNA that made up the material.

Sequenced: peripheral blood. This clonotype originated in a woman in her forties or fifties with acute or convalescent COVID-19. The chain employs TRBV19 and TRBJ2-3; D might be TRBD2 (6 bases). CDR3 loop: CASSIMGGGGTDTQYF. The CDR3 bases are TGTGCCAGTAGTATAATGGGGGGAGGAGGTACAGATACGCAGTATTTT. Based on the CDR3 plus reference TRBV19 and TRBJ2-3, the full variable domain is DGGITQSPKYLFRKEGQNVTLSCEQNLNHDAMYWYRQDPGQGLRLIYYSQIVNDFQKGDIAEGYSVSREKKESFPLTVTSAQKNPTAFYLCASSIMGGGGTDTQYFGPGTRLTVL.